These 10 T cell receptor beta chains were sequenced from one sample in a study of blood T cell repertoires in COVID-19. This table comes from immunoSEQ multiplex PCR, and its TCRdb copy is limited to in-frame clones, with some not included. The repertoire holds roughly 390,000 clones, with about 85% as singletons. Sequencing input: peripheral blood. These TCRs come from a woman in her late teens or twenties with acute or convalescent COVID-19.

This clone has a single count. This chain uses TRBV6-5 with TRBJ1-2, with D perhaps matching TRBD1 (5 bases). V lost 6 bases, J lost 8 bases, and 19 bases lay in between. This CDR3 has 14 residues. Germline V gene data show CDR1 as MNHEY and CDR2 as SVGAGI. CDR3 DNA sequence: TGTGCCAGCAGGACCCCCGGGGGATCGGAAGGCTACACCTTC. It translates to CASRTPGGSEGYTF.

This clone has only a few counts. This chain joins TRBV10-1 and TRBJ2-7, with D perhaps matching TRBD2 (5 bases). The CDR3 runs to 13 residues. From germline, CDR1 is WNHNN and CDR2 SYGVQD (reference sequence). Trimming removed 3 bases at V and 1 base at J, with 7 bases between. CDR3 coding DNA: TGCGCCAGCAGTGACCCGGGGTCCTACGAGCAGTACTTC. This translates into CASSDPGSYEQYF.

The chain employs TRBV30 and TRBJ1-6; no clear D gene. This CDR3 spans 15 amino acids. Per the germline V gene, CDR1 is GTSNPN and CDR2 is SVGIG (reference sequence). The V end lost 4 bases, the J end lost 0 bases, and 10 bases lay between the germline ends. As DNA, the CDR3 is TGTGCCTGGAAATCCTTGAGCTCCTATAATTCACCCCTCCACTTT. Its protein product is CAWKSLSSYNSPLHF.

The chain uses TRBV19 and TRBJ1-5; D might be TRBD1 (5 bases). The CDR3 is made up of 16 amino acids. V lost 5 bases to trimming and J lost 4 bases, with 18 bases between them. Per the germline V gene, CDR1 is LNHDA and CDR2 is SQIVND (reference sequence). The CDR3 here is CASSPLGGPHNQPQHF. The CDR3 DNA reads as TGTGCCAGTAGTCCGTTGGGGGGACCACATAATCAGCCCCAGCATTTT.

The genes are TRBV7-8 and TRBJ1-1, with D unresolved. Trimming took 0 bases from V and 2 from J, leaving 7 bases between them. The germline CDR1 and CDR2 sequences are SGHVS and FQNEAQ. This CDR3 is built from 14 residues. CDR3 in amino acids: CASSLAQSNTEAFF. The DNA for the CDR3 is TGTGCCAGCAGCTTAGCACAGTCAAACACTGAAGCTTTCTTT.

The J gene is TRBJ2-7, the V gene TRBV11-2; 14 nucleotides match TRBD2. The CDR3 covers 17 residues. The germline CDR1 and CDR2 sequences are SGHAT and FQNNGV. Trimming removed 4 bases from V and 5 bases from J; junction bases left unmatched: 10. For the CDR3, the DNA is TGTGCCAGCAGCTCCGGGACTAGCGGGAGAAGAAGAAACGAGCAGTACTTC. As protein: CASSSGTSGRRRNEQYF.

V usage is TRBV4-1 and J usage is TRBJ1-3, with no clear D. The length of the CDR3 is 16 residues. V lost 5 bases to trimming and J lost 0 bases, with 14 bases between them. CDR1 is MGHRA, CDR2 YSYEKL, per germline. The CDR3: CASSGGISSSGNTIYF. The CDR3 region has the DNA TGCGCCAGCAGCGGAGGGATATCAAGCTCTGGAAACACCATATATTTT.

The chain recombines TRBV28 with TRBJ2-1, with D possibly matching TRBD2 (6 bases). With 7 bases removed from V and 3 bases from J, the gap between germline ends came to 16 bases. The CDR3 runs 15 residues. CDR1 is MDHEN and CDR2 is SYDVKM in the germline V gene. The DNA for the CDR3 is TGTGCCAGCATTAACCGGGACTGGGACTACAATGAGCAGTTCTTC. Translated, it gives CASINRDWDYNEQFF. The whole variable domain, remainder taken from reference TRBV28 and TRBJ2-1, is DVKVTQSSRYLVKRTGEKVFLECVQDMDHENMFWYRQDPGLGLRLIYFSYDVKMKEKGDIPEGYSVSREKKERFSLILESASTNQTSMYLCASINRDWDYNEQFFGPGTRLTVL.

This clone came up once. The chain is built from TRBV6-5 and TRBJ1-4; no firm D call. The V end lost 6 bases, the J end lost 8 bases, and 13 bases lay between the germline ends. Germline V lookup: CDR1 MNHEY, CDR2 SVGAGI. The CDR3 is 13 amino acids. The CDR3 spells CASSLMEREKLFF. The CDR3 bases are TGTGCCAGCAGCCTGATGGAGAGGGAAAAACTGTTTTTT.

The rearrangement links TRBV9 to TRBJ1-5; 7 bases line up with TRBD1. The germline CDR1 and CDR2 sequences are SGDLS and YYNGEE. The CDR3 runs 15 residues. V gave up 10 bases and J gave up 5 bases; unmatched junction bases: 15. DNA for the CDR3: TGTGCCCGATATAATCCGCGACAGGGAGATCAGCCCCAGCATTTT. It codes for CARYNPRQGDQPQHF.